This is a list of T cell receptor beta chains from one sample in a study of blood T cell repertoires in COVID-19. The repertoire was sequenced with immunoSEQ multiplex PCR; TCRdb's copy has only in-frame clones and lacks some. Here the sample spans about 170,000 clones, 80% to 90% being singletons. Sequenced material: peripheral blood. These receptors were obtained from a woman older than 75 with acute or convalescent COVID-19. CDR3s include the opening cysteine and the closing phenylalanine or tryptophan. The D gene is left open where the match is weak. Part of the rows lack a size; the others show once, few, many or a class for expanded clones.

TRBV12-3/TRBV12-4,.,.,TRBJ2-1,TGTGCCAGCCGGGACATAAACAATGAGCAGTTCTTC,CASRDINNEQFF
TRBV30,.,TRBD1,TRBJ1-1,TGTGCCTGGAGTGTACCGGGGACAGTTAGGGCTTTCTTT,CAWSVPGTVRAFF
TRBV2,.,.,TRBJ2-1,TGTGCCAGCAGTGGTGGCAGGGCTTACAATGAGCAGTTCTTC,CASSGGRAYNEQFF
TRBV12-3/TRBV12-4,.,TRBD1,TRBJ1-2,TGTGCCAGCAGTCGACAGGGGACGGGCTACACCTTC,CASSRQGTGYTF
TRBV4-3,.,TRBD2,TRBJ2-5,TGCGCCAGCAGCCAAGGAGGGACTAGCGGGAGTACCCAGTACTTC,CASSQGGTSGSTQYF
TRBV10-3,many,.,TRBJ2-7,TGTGCCATCAGTGAGACAGACCCGGGGAGCGCTTCCTACGAGCAGTACTTC,CAISETDPGSASYEQYF
TRBV25-1,few,.,TRBJ1-5,TGTGCCAGCAGTTCAAGGGAGTGGGGGGGTCAGCCCCAGCATTTT,CASSSREWGGQPQHF
TRBV29-1,.,TRBD1,TRBJ2-2,TGCAGCGTTGGAAGACAGGGGGTCACCGGGGAGCTGTTTTTT,CSVGRQGVTGELFF
TRBV5-1,.,TRBD2,TRBJ2-3,TGCGCCAGCAGAAGGACTAGCGGGGGGATATCAGATACGCAGTATTTT,CASRRTSGGISDTQYF
TRBV19,once,.,TRBJ1-1,TGTGCCAGTAGCCCGGGGGGGAGTAGGACTGAAGCTTTCTTT,CASSPGGSRTEAFF
TRBV21-1,.,.,TRBJ1-1,TGTGCCAGCAGCAAACTGCACCCAGGGGAGAACACTGAAGCTTTCTTT,CASSKLHPGENTEAFF
TRBV7-9,.,TRBD2,TRBJ2-3,TGTGCCAGCAGTTCTCCCCGACTAGCGGGGACCACAGATACGCAGTATTTT,CASSSPRLAGTTDTQYF
TRBV6-2/TRBV6-3,.,.,TRBJ2-4,TGTGCCAGCAGTTACCGCGGACTCGAAAACATTCAGTACTTC,CASSYRGLENIQYF
TRBV4-1,.,.,TRBJ1-2,TGCGCCAGCAGCCAGGGCAGGGAAAACTATGGCTACACCTTC,CASSQGRENYGYTF
TRBV2,once,.,TRBJ2-5,TGTGCCAGCAGTGGAGGTAGCGCGGAGACCCAGTACTTC,CASSGGSAETQYF
TRBV29-1,.,.,TRBJ2-3,TGCAGCGTAGATAGTTTAACAGATACGCAGTATTTT,CSVDSLTDTQYF
TRBV11-3,.,TRBD1,TRBJ2-7,TGTGCCAGCAGCCCAGGGGGGACAGGGGACTACGAGCAGTACTTC,CASSPGGTGDYEQYF